This entry lists 29 T cell receptor beta chains sequenced from one sample in a study of OX40 agonist ivuxolimab in advanced cancers. Generated by immunoSEQ multiplex PCR, the TCRdb table keeps only in-frame clones and is missing some. The sample yields around 77,000 clones, 85% to 95% seen once. Source: CD4+ or CD8+ T cells sorted from blood, taken in a trial of the OX40 agonist ivuxolimab. The receptors come from an adult with an advanced solid tumor such as melanoma, head and neck, liver or kidney cancer.

V and J are TRBV15 and TRBJ1-4, with D maybe TRBD1 (5 bases). This CDR3 is 18 amino acids long. Germline CDR1 and CDR2: LNHNV and YYDKDF (reference sequence). V was shortened by 1 base and J by 7 bases, with 22 bases between the two germline ends. The CDR3 bases are TGTGCCACCAGCAGAGGGGACCGGGGCGATGAGAGGAGTGAAAAACTGTTTTTT. Its translation: CATSRGDRGDERSEKLFF.

The DNA for the CDR3 is TGTGCCAGCAGTGTAGGGCTAGACTACGAGCAGTACTTC. Protein sequence: CASSVGLDYEQYF. The chain joins TRBV25-1 to TRBJ2-7; the D is unclear. Deletions cut 4 bases from V and 3 bases from J, with 10 bases between. Germline assignment: CDR1 MGHDK and CDR2 SYGVNS. This CDR3 contains 13 residues.

The chain recombines TRBV4-1 with TRBJ2-3; D gene uncertain. This CDR3 region has 14 residues. CDR1 and CDR2 from the germline V gene are MGHRA and YSYEKL. Trimming took off 1 base at V and 7 bases at J, with 12 bases between the two ends. CDR3 residues: CASSQVLGPNTQYF. CDR3 sequence (DNA): TGCGCCAGCAGCCAAGTCTTAGGACCGAATACGCAGTATTTT.

The chain combines TRBV4-3 with TRBJ2-1; 14 bases line up with TRBD2. V lost 2 bases and J lost 2; bases outside the gene matches: 5. CDR3 length: 18 residues. Germline V CDR1 and CDR2: LGHNA, YSLEER. CDR3 region: CASSQYSGLAGAYNEQFF. Here the CDR3 DNA reads TGCGCCAGCAGCCAATACTCGGGACTAGCGGGAGCCTACAATGAGCAGTTCTTC.

As regards this clone: The junction and the germline gene differ at one end; a read error may be behind it. This chain joins TRBV5-6 and TRBJ2-7; TRBD1 aligns across 10 bases. Germline-derived CDR1 and CDR2 are SGHDT and YYEEEE. The CDR3 has 15 amino acids. CDR3 DNA sequence: TGTGCCAGCAGTTTGGACAGGGGGATCTCCTACGAGCAGTACTTC. Translating it yields CASSLDRGISYEQYF.

This chain uses TRBV19 with TRBJ2-3, with 8 bases fitting TRBD1. The V and J ends lost 3 bases and 2 bases, in that order; junction bases with no gene match: 4. From germline, CDR1 is LNHDA and CDR2 SQIVND (reference sequence). CDR3 length equals 15 residues. CDR3 residues: CASSMDRVDTDTQYF. The CDR3 region has the DNA TGTGCCAGTAGTATGGACAGGGTCGACACAGATACGCAGTATTTT.

Only one count was recorded for this clone. This sequence joins TRBV7-3 and TRBJ2-1; D unresolved. V was trimmed by 0 bases and J by 5 bases, leaving 5 bases between them. The germline gives CDR1 SGHTA, CDR2 FQGTGA. This CDR3 has 13 amino acids. CDR3 nucleotide sequence: TGTGCCAGCAGCTTAACAGGGCACAATGAGCAGTTCTTC. Amino acid sequence: CASSLTGHNEQFF.

The chain employs TRBV30 and TRBJ2-7, with 9 bases matching TRBD1. V shed 1 base and J 5 bases; nucleotides not matched to a gene: 3. Germline lookup yields CDR1 GTSNPN and CDR2 SVGIG (reference sequence). This CDR3 has 13 residues. The CDR3 coding sequence is TGTGCCTGGAGTGGGGACAGGGTGGACGAGCAGTACTTC. Protein sequence: CAWSGDRVDEQYF.

V gene TRBV29-1 combines with J gene TRBJ2-5; unclear D gene. Trimming took 2 bases from V and 7 from J, leaving 17 bases between them. This CDR3 is built from 14 residues. The germline V gene encodes CDR1 SQVTM and CDR2 ANQGSEA. CDR3 region: CSVERVGRKPTQYF. CDR3 DNA: TGCAGCGTTGAAAGGGTCGGACGTAAGCCGACCCAGTACTTC. Variable domain in full (rest from reference TRBV29-1 and TRBJ2-5): SAVISQKPSRDICQRGTSLTIQCQVDSQVTMMFWYRQQPGQSLTLIATANQGSEATYESGFVIDKFPISRPNLTFSTLTVSNMSPEDSSIYLCSVERVGRKPTQYFGPGTRLLVL.

The chain carries TRBV25-1 and TRBJ2-2; 9 nucleotides match TRBD1. V was clipped by 5 bases and J by 7 bases; unmatched bases: 5. The CDR3 extends over 14 amino acids. Germline V gene sequence: CDR1 MGHDK, CDR2 SYGVNS. The CDR3 DNA reads TGTGCCAGCAGTTGGACAGGGGTGGTCGGGGAGCTGTTTTTT. Translation: CASSWTGVVGELFF.

The chain couples TRBV19 to TRBJ2-2; a weak D match, TRBD1 (6 bases). Germline V gene sequence: CDR1 LNHDA, CDR2 SQIVND (reference sequence). The CDR3 is 13 residues long. V lost 10 bases and J lost 5, with 14 bases in between. The CDR3, as DNA: TGTGCCACCAGAGACAGGACTACCGGGGAGCTGTTTTTT. Its protein is CATRDRTTGELFF.

The chain recombines TRBV4-3 with TRBJ2-3, with a weak D call TRBD1 (6 bases). V was clipped by 7 bases and J by 1 base, with 12 bases between them. This CDR3 region has 14 residues. The germline V gene has CDR1 LGHNA and CDR2 YSLEER. The CDR3 DNA is TGCGCCAGCACTTGGGGGCTGGGCACAGATACGCAGTATTTT. Translating it yields CASTWGLGTDTQYF.

This rearrangement joins TRBV27 to TRBJ2-5; the match to TRBD1 covers 9 bases. CDR3 length: 14 residues. V shed 5 bases and J 4 bases; nucleotides not matched to a gene: 5. Germline values: CDR1 MNHEY, CDR2 SMNVEV (reference sequence). This CDR3 is CASSQGQGLETQYF. The CDR3 nucleotides are TGTGCCAGCAGTCAGGGACAGGGCCTAGAGACCCAGTACTTC.

The rearrangement uses TRBV19 and TRBJ2-7; 10 nucleotides align to TRBD2. There are 15 residues in the CDR3. The V gene end was trimmed by 4 bases and the J gene end by 0 bases; junction bases not matched to a gene: 3. The germline V gene has CDR1 LNHDA and CDR2 SQIVND (reference sequence). The CDR3 coding sequence is TGTGCCAGTAGTACGACTAGCGGGTACTCCTACGAGCAGTACTTC. Its protein is CASSTTSGYSYEQYF.

A word on this clone: One end of the junction fails to match germline, which may point to a read error. The genes are TRBV4-3 and TRBJ2-7, with a tentative D call TRBD2 (7 bases). Germline V gene data show CDR1 as LGHNA and CDR2 as YSLEER. This CDR3 is 16 amino acids long. CDR3 residues: CASSQGVGGPSNEQYF. CDR3 DNA: TGCGCCAGCAGCCAAGGGGTGGGGGGGCCCTCCAACGAGCAGTACTTC.

V and J are TRBV27 and TRBJ1-1, with D possibly TRBD1 on 5 matching bases. CDR1 is MNHEY, CDR2 SMNVEV, per germline (reference sequence). The V end was cut by 0 bases, the J end by 6 bases, with 8 bases between. The CDR3 is 13 residues long. CDR3 bases: TGTGCCAGCAGTTTATCCGGGGCGGCTGAAGCTTTCTTT. Its protein product is CASSLSGAAEAFF.

V and J are TRBV19 and TRBJ2-1; D is possibly TRBD1 (6 bases). Trimming took off 9 bases at V and 3 bases at J, with 12 bases between the two ends. This CDR3 is built from 13 residues. The V gene's germline CDR1 is LNHDA and CDR2 SQIVND (reference sequence). CDR3 residues: CASGRGGYNEQFF. CDR3 DNA sequence: TGTGCCAGCGGGCGAGGGGGCTACAATGAGCAGTTCTTC.

V gene TRBV11-3 combines with J gene TRBJ2-7; weak D call: TRBD2 (5 bases). The V gene's germline CDR1 is SGHNT and CDR2 YENEEA. The CDR3 runs 14 residues. The ends were cut back, 5 bases at V and 2 bases at J, with 13 bases in the middle. The CDR3 protein is CASSPEVGAYEQYF. The CDR3 DNA follows: TGTGCCAGCAGCCCGGAGGTTGGGGCCTACGAGCAGTACTTC.

The J gene is TRBJ1-1, the V gene TRBV4-1, with a tentative D call TRBD1 (5 bases). CDR1 and CDR2 (germline): MGHRA, YSYEKL. The CDR3 totals 15 residues. V lost 0 bases, J lost 0 bases, and 8 bases lay in between. The CDR3: CASSQERQMNTEAFF. The CDR3 DNA is TGCGCCAGCAGCCAAGAACGACAGATGAACACTGAAGCTTTCTTT.

This clone was seen a few times. Distinct nucleotide sequences in the sample also encode this CDR3. J is TRBJ1-3 and V is TRBV6-5; D uncertain. Between the trimmed V and J ends, which lost 2 bases and 2 bases, there was a span of 10 bases. The V gene's germline CDR1 is MNHEY and CDR2 SVGAGI. The CDR3 has 15 amino acids. DNA for the CDR3: TGTGCCAGCAGTTACGGACCCTCTCCTGGAAACACCATATATTTT. Translating gives CASSYGPSPGNTIYF.

This rearrangement joins TRBV19 to TRBJ1-2, with D unresolved. Deletions cut 5 bases from V and 1 base from J, with 11 bases between. The CDR3 extends over 14 amino acids. Germline CDR1 and CDR2: LNHDA and SQIVND (reference sequence). The CDR3 DNA reads TGTGCCAGTAGTGGGGTTGGAGATAACTATGGCTACACCTTC. Encoded protein: CASSGVGDNYGYTF. The whole variable domain, remainder taken from reference TRBV19 and TRBJ1-2, is DGGITQSPKYLFRKEGQNVTLSCEQNLNHDAMYWYRQDPGQGLRLIYYSQIVNDFQKGDIAEGYSVSREKKESFPLTVTSAQKNPTAFYLCASSGVGDNYGYTFGSGTRLTVV.

The chain uses TRBV5-6 and TRBJ2-5; D call uncertain. Per germline, CDR1 SGHDT and CDR2 YYEEEE. The germline V and J ends were trimmed by 4 bases and 7 bases, with 11 bases remaining between them. This CDR3 contains 12 residues. The CDR3 spells CASSPGEGTQYF. The CDR3 nucleotides are TGTGCCAGCAGCCCCGGAGAAGGGACCCAGTACTTC.

Notes on this clone: Other nucleotide sequences in the sample specify the same CDR3. V is TRBV27 and J is TRBJ1-1; D remains unclear. Between the trimmed V and J ends, which lost 2 bases and 0 bases, there was a span of 7 bases. CDR1 and CDR2 from the germline V gene are MNHEY and SMNVEV (reference sequence). This CDR3 has 14 residues. This CDR3 is CASSLTFMNTEAFF. For the CDR3, the DNA is TGTGCCAGCAGTTTAACATTCATGAACACTGAAGCTTTCTTT.

The V and J genes are TRBV6-5 and TRBJ2-7; 7 bases agree with TRBD1. V lost 6 bases to trimming and J lost 11 bases; unmatched junction nucleotides: 10. This CDR3 has 12 residues. In germline, CDR1 is MNHEY, CDR2 SVGAGI. The CDR3 coding sequence is TGTGCCAGCAGCTACAGGGGCGATGAGAAGTACTTC. This codes for CASSYRGDEKYF.

The chain combines TRBV9 with TRBJ2-7, with D possibly TRBD2 on 8 matching bases. Between the trimmed V and J ends, which lost 4 bases and 6 bases, there was a span of 20 bases. The length of the CDR3 is 15 residues. CDR1 is SGDLS, CDR2 YYNGEE, per germline. CDR3 coding DNA: TGTGCCAGCAGCCCCGGGAGGGACAGATCGTCCGAGCAGTACTTC. It is translated as CASSPGRDRSSEQYF.

This clone was found a few times. The V gene is TRBV19, the J gene TRBJ1-1, with TRBD1 matching 9 bases. J lost 6 bases, V lost 5 bases, and 7 bases had no gene match. Germline V lookup: CDR1 LNHDA, CDR2 SQIVND (reference sequence). This CDR3 spans 14 amino acids. CDR3 amino acids: CASSARDRDAEAFF. The CDR3 region has the DNA TGTGCCAGTAGTGCCCGGGACAGGGACGCTGAAGCTTTCTTT.

The gene calls are TRBV7-9 and TRBJ2-3; a weak D match, TRBD2 (6 bases). Germline V gene lookup returns CDR1 SEHNR and CDR2 FQNEAQ (reference sequence). V was cut by 7 bases and J by 2 bases, with 22 bases left in between. CDR3 length: 17 residues. CDR3 nucleotide sequence: TGTGCCAGCACCCCTCGGGACTCTCCCCCTACCACAGATACGCAGTATTTT. The encoded protein is CASTPRDSPPTTDTQYF.

V and J are TRBV7-9 and TRBJ1-2; D not resolved. V was shortened by 2 bases and J by 8 bases, with 9 bases between the two germline ends. This CDR3 is built from 12 residues. The germline V gene encodes CDR1 SEHNR and CDR2 FQNEAQ (reference sequence). CDR3 loop: CASSLWSKGYTF. CDR3 in DNA: TGTGCCAGCAGCTTATGGTCAAAGGGCTACACCTTC.

The chain couples TRBV6-6 to TRBJ2-2, with D possibly TRBD2 on 5 matching bases. V lost 7 bases and J lost 0, with 9 bases in between. There are 14 residues in the CDR3. Germline V gives CDR1 MNHNY, CDR2 SVGAGI (reference sequence). CDR3 bases: TGTGCCAGCAAGCGGAGTTCGAACACCGGGGAGCTGTTTTTT. It yields the protein CASKRSSNTGELFF.